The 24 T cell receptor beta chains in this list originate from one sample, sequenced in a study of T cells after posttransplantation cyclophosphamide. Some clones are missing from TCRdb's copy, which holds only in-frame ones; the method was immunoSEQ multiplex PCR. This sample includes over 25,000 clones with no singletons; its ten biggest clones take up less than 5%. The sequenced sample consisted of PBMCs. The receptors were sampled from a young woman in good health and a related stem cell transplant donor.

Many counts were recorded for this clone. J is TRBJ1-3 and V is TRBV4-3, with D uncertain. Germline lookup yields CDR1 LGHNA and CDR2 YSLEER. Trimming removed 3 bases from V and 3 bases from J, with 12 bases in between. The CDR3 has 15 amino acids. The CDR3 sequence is CASSQYIELGNTIYF. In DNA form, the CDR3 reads TGCGCCAGCAGCCAGTATATAGAGCTTGGAAACACCATATATTTT.

CDR3 in amino acids: CASSFKGYGYTF. The DNA for the CDR3 is TGTGCCAGCAGTTTCAAGGGGTATGGCTACACCTTC. The chain couples TRBV28 to TRBJ1-2; maybe TRBD1 (5 bases). The germline gives CDR1 MDHEN, CDR2 SYDVKM. There are 12 residues in the CDR3. The ends were cut back, 3 bases at V and 5 bases at J, with 7 bases in the middle.

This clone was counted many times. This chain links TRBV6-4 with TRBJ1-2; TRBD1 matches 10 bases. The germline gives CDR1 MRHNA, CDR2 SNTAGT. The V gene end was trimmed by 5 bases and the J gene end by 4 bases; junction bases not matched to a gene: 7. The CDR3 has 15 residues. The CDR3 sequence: CASSKGQGNGYGYTF. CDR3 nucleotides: TGTGCCAGCAGTAAGGGACAGGGGAACGGCTATGGCTACACCTTC.

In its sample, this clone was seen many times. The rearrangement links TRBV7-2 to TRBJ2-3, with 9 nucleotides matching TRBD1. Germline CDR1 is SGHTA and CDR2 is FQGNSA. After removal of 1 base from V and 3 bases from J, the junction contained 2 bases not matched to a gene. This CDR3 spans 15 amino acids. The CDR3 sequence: CASSLGDRETDTQYF. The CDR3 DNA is TGTGCCAGCAGCTTAGGGGACAGGGAAACAGATACGCAGTATTTT.

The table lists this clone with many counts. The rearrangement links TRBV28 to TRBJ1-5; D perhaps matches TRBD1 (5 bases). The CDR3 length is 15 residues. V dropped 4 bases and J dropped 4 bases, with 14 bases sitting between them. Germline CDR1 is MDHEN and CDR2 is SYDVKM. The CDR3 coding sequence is TGTGCCAGCAGTTCGGGGCCGGGGGGGAATCAGCCCCAGCATTTT. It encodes CASSSGPGGNQPQHF. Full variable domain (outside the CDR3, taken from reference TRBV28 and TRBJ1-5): DVKVTQSSRYLVKRTGEKVFLECVQDMDHENMFWYRQDPGLGLRLIYFSYDVKMKEKGDIPEGYSVSREKKERFSLILESASTNQTSMYLCASSSGPGGNQPQHFGDGTRLSIL.

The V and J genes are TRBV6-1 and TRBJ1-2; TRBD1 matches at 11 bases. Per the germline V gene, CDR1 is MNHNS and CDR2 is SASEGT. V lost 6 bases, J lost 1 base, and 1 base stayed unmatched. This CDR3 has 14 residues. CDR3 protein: CASRDRGHNYGYTF. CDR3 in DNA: TGTGCCAGCAGGGACAGGGGGCATAACTATGGCTACACCTTC.

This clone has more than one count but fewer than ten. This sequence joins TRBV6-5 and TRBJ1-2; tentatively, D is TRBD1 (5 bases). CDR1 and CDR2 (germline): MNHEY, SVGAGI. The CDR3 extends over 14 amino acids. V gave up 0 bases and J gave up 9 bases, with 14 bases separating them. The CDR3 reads CASSYSKAGKRYTF. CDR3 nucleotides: TGTGCCAGCAGTTACTCGAAGGCAGGGAAGCGCTACACCTTC.

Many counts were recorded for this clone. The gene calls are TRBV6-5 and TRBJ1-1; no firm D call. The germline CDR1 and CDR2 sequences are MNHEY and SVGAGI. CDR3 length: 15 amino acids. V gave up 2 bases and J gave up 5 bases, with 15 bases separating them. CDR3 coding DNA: TGTGCCAGCAGTTACGGTACTTTGTTAAAGACTGAAGCTTTCTTT. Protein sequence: CASSYGTLLKTEAFF.

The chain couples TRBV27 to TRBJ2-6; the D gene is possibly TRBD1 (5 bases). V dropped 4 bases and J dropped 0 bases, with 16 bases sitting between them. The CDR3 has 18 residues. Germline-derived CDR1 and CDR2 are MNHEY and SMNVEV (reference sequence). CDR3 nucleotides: TGTGCCAGCAGTTCTCAGGGTTTCCCACTCTCTGGGGCCAACGTCCTGACTTTC. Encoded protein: CASSSQGFPLSGANVLTF.

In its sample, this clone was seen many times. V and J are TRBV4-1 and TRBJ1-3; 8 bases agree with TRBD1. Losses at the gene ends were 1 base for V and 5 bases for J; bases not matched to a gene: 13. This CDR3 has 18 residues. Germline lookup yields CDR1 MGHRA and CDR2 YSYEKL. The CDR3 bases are TGCGCCAGCAGCCAAGGAATACTCCGAGGACAGGGAAGAAACACCATATATTTT. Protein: CASSQGILRGQGRNTIYF.

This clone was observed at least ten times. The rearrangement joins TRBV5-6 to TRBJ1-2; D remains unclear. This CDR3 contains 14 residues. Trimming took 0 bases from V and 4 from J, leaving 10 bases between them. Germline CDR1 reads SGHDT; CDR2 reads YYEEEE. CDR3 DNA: TGTGCCAGCAGCTTGGCCGCGGGTACCTATGGCTACACCTTC. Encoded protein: CASSLAAGTYGYTF.

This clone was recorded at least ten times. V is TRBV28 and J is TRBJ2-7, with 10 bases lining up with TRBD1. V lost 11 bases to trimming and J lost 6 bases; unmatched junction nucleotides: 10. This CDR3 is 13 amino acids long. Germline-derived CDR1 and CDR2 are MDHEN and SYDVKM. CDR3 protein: CAARRDRGSEQYF. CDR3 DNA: TGTGCCGCACGCCGGGACAGGGGAAGCGAGCAGTACTTC.

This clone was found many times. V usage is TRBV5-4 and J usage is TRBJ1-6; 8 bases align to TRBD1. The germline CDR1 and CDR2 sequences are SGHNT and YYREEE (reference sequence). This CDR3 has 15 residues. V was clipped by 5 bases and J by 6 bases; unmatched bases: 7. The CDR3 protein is CASRPDRVGNSPLHF. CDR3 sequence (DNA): TGTGCCAGCAGGCCGGACAGGGTCGGTAATTCACCCCTCCACTTT.

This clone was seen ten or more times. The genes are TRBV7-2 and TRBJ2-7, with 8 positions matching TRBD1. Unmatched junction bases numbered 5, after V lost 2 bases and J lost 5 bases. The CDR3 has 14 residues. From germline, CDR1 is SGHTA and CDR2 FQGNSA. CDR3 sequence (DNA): TGTGCCAGCAGCTTAATAGGACAGGGTAACGAGCAGTACTTC. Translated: CASSLIGQGNEQYF.

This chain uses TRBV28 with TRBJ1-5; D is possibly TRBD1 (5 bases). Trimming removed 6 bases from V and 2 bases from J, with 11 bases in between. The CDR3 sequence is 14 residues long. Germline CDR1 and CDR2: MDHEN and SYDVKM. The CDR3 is CASSFSRGNQPQHF. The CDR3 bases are TGTGCCAGCAGCTTTTCCAGGGGCAATCAGCCCCAGCATTTT.

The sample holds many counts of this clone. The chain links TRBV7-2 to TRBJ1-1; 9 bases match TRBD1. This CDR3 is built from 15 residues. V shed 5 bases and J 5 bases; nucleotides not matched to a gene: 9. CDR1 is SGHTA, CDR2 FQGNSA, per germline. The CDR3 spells CASSPRDRAITEAFF. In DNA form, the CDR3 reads TGTGCCAGCAGCCCAAGGGACAGGGCAATTACTGAAGCTTTCTTT.

The CDR3 DNA follows: TGTGCCCTCTCGCGGGGGGCCATTTATAATGAGCAGTTCTTC. Translating it yields CALSRGAIYNEQFF. V usage is TRBV30 and J usage is TRBJ2-1, with 8 positions matching TRBD2. This CDR3 contains 14 residues. V was pared by 8 bases and J by 7 bases, with 13 bases of the junction left unmatched. Germline loops: CDR1 GTSNPN, CDR2 SVGIG (reference sequence).

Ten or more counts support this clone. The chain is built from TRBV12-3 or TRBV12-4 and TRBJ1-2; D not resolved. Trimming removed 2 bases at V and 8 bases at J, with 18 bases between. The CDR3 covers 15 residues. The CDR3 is CASSLNPDSPSGYTF. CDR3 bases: TGTGCCAGCAGTTTAAACCCTGACTCCCCGTCAGGCTACACCTTC.

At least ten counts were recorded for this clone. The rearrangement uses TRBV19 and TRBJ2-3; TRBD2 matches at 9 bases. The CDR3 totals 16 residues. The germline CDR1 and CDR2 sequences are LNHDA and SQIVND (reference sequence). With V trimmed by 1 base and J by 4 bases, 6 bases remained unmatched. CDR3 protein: CASSIAAGGPPDTQYF. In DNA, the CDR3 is TGTGCCAGTAGTATAGCGGCGGGGGGGCCCCCAGATACGCAGTATTTT.

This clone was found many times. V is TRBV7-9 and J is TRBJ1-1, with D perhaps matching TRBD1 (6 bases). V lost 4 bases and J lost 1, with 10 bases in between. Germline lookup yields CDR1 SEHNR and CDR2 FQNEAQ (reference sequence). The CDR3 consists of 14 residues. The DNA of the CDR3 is TGTGCCAGCAGCTCTGGGACACGGAACACTGAAGCTTTCTTT. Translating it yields CASSSGTRNTEAFF.

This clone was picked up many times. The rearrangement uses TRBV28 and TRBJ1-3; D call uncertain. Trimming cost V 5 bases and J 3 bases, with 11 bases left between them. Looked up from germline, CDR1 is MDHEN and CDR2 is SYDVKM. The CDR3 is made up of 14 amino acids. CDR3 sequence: CASSVILGGNTIYF. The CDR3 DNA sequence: TGTGCCAGCAGTGTAATACTAGGTGGAAACACCATATATTTT. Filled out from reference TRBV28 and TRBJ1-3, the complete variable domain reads DVKVTQSSRYLVKRTGEKVFLECVQDMDHENMFWYRQDPGLGLRLIYFSYDVKMKEKGDIPEGYSVSREKKERFSLILESASTNQTSMYLCASSVILGGNTIYFGEGSWLTVV.

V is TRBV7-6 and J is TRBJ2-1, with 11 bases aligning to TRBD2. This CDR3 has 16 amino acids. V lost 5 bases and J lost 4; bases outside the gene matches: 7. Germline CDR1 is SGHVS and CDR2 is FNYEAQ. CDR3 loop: CASSRTASGGYNEQFF. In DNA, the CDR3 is TGTGCCAGCAGCAGGACTGCTAGCGGGGGGTACAATGAGCAGTTCTTC.

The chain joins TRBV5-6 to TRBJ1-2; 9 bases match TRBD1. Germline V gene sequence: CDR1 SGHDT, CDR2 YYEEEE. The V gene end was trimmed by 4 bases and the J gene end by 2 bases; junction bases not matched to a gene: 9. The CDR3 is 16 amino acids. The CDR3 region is CASSRDRVKVNYGYTF. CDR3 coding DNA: TGTGCCAGCAGCCGGGACAGGGTAAAAGTAAACTATGGCTACACCTTC.

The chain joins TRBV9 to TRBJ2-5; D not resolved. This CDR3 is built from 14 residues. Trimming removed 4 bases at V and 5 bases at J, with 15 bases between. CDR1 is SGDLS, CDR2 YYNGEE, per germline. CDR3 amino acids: CASSLTRLGETQYF. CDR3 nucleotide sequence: TGTGCCAGCAGCCTGACCAGACTCGGGGAGACCCAGTACTTC.